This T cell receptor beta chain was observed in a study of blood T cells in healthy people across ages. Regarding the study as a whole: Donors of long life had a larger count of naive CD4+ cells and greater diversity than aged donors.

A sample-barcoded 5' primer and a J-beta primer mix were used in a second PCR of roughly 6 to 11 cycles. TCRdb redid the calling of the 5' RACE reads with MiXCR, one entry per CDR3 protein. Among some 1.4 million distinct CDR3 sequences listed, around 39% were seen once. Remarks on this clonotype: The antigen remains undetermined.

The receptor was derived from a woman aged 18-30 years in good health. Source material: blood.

The CDR3 reads CASSVEQGSYNEQFF. In DNA form, the CDR3 reads TGTGCCAGCAGTGTAGAGCAGGGATCCTACAATGAGCAGTTCTTC. This chain joins TRBV2 and TRBJ2-1; tentatively, D is TRBD1 (5 bases). The CDR3 loop spans 15 amino acids. V was clipped by 4 bases and J by 1 base, with 11 bases between them. Germline V CDR1 and CDR2: SNHLY, FYNNEI. The variable domain in full, with the rest retrieved from reference TRBV2 and TRBJ2-1, is EPEVTQTPSHQVTQMGQEVILRCVPISNHLYFYWYRQILGQKVEFLVSFYNNEISEKSEIFDDQFSVERPDGSNFTLKIRSTKLEDSAMYFCASSVEQGSYNEQFFGPGTRLTVL.